In its sample, the clone carrying this TCR beta chain was seen many times. The antigen is unknown. Building the TCR beta libraries relied on iRepertoire HTBI primers, and CDR3 regions underwent Arm-PCR. Authors' analysis steps: Samples collectively showed around 56 TRBV and roughly 15 TRBJ segments. Each CDR3 protein gets one entry after TCRdb re-called the multiplex PCR reads with MiXCR. TCRdb, not the authors, supplied the V and J calls. Here the sample spans approximately 210,000 distinct CDR3 sequences, 15% to 20% being singletons. This entry comes from a study of regulatory T cells in long-lasting Graves disease. The wider study: New Graves' disease cases had less than 3 months of antithyroid drugs.

The CDR3 runs 17 residues. V shed 8 bases and J 1 base; nucleotides not matched to a gene: 17. From germline, CDR1 is GTSNPN and CDR2 SVGIG (reference sequence). Study results and limitations: Less diverse TCR repertoires were seen in persistent Graves' patients than in newly diagnosed ones. With persistent disease, TRBV28, TRBJ1-2 and TRBJ2-5 were the favored segments.

Noted time point: newly diagnosed GD, antithyroid drugs for less than 3 months. Construction of the TCR library relied on RNA isolated from PBMCs. The sample in question was peripheral blood mononuclear cells (PBMCs), obtained at new diagnosis, from a patient treated with antithyroid drugs. The sequence was obtained from a female donor with Graves disease. The chain carries TRBV30 and TRBJ2-3; 8 nucleotides line up with TRBD2. CDR3 amino acids: CAGTRGGPNRRTDTQYF. CDR3 DNA: TGTGCCGGGACTAGGGGAGGGCCAAATAGACGCACAGATACGCAGTATTTT.